The rows below give T cell receptor beta chains drawn from one sample of a study of OX40 agonist ivuxolimab in advanced cancers. Clones were sequenced by immunoSEQ multiplex PCR, and TCRdb holds only the in-frame ones, with some missing. The table has tens of thousands of clones, around 86% seen once. The sequenced sample was CD4+ or CD8+ T cells sorted from blood, obtained in a trial of the OX40 agonist ivuxolimab. These TCRs come from an adult with an advanced solid tumor such as melanoma, head and neck, liver or kidney cancer. The CDR3 runs from the conserved cysteine through the conserved F or W. D genes are given only for firm matches. For some rows the clone size is stated as once, few or many, or as a class when expanded; others skip it.

>TRBD1|TRBV5-1|TRBJ2-7|.
CASSLTPGQGDEQYF
TGCGCCAGCAGCTTGACACCGGGACAGGGGGACGAGCAGTACTTC
>TRBD2|TRBV7-3|TRBJ2-1|few
CASSTGEGLEQFF
TGTGCCAGCAGCACGGGGGAGGGACTAGAGCAGTTCTTC
>TRBD1|TRBV28|TRBJ2-4|once
CASSLPTGLGKNIQYF
TGTGCCAGCAGTCTTCCGACAGGGCTGGGCAAAAACATTCAGTACTTC
>.|TRBV5-1|TRBJ1-6|.
CASSLGQVFGISPLHF
TGCGCCAGCAGCTTGGGACAGGTGTTCGGCATTTCACCCCTCCACTTT
>.|TRBV14|TRBJ2-7|once
CASSLGLAYEQYF
TGTGCCAGCTCCTTGGGGTTGGCCTACGAGCAGTACTTC
>.|TRBV5-6|TRBJ2-3|.
CASSFSTRDTQYF
TGTGCCAGCAGCTTCTCCACCAGGGATACGCAGTATTTT
>TRBD1|TRBV7-9|TRBJ1-5|.
CASSFDRGDQPQHF
TGTGCCAGCAGCTTCGACAGGGGGGATCAGCCCCAGCATTTT
>.|TRBV7-3|TRBJ1-1|.
CASSLGKENTEAFF
TGTGCCAGCAGCTTGGGAAAGGAGAACACTGAAGCTTTCTTT
>TRBD1|TRBV5-1|TRBJ2-5|.
CASSQDRGGETQYF
TGCGCCAGCAGCCAAGACAGGGGAGGAGAGACCCAGTACTTC
>TRBD2|TRBV2|TRBJ2-3|.
CASSVPSGTSGEYTDTQYF
TGTGCCAGCAGTGTACCGAGTGGGACTAGCGGGGAGTACACAGATACGCAGTATTTT
>TRBD1|TRBV6-6|TRBJ1-2|.
CASSYSGQGLGYTF
TGTGCCAGCAGTTACTCGGGACAGGGATTGGGCTACACCTTC
>.|TRBV7-2|TRBJ2-5|.
CASSLSSLEETQYF
TGTGCCAGCAGCTTAAGTTCGCTGGAAGAGACCCAGTACTTC
>TRBD1|TRBV7-3|TRBJ2-1|.
CASSLQGAYNEQFF
TGTGCCAGCAGCTTACAGGGGGCGTACAATGAGCAGTTCTTC
>.|TRBV5-1|TRBJ1-5|.
CASSWAVQLLNQPQHF
TGCGCCAGCAGCTGGGCAGTCCAACTGCTCAATCAGCCCCAGCATTTT
>TRBD2|TRBV7-2|TRBJ2-5|few
CASSSYRGGSSETQYF
TGTGCCAGCAGCTCCTATCGCGGGGGTTCATCAGAGACCCAGTACTTC
>.|TRBV25-1|TRBJ2-1|once
CASSEYLTADSSFNEQFF
TGTGCCAGCAGTGAATATCTCACGGCGGACAGTTCTTTCAATGAGCAGTTCTTC
>.|TRBV30|TRBJ2-5|.
CAWSVQVDFYF
TGTGCCTGGAGTGTACAGGTAGACTTTTACTTC
>.|TRBV7-2|TRBJ1-1|few
CASSLLTANTEAFF
TGTGCCAGCAGCTTACTGACGGCGAACACTGAAGCTTTCTTT
>.|TRBV18|TRBJ2-1|.
CASSPARVNEQFF
TGTGCCAGCTCACCAGCGAGGGTAAATGAGCAGTTCTTC
>.|TRBV10-3|TRBJ1-2|.
CAISSPREDGYTF
TGTGCCATCAGTTCACCCCGGGAGGATGGCTACACCTTC
>TRBD2|TRBV28|TRBJ2-7|.
CASGRGGGSSSYEQYF
TGTGCCAGCGGCCGCGGGGGAGGCTCCTCCTCCTACGAGCAGTACTTC
>.|TRBV4-1|TRBJ1-2|.
CASSQEERGGYTF
TGCGCCAGCAGCCAAGAGGAAAGGGGAGGCTACACCTTC
>.|TRBV7-3|TRBJ2-7|.
CASSLGQNYEQYF
TGTGCCAGCAGCTTAGGGCAGAACTACGAGCAGTACTTC
>TRBD1|TRBV19|TRBJ2-7|.
CASSIIGAGGPYEQYF
TGTGCCAGTAGTATAATAGGGGCAGGGGGCCCGTACGAGCAGTACTTC
>.|TRBV10-3|TRBJ1-2|.
CAIRSQGGGNYGYTF
TGTGCCATCAGATCACAGGGCGGAGGTAACTATGGCTACACCTTC
>.|TRBV5-1|TRBJ2-1|.
CASSLGLARNEQFF
TGCGCCAGCAGCTTGGGCCTAGCGAGGAATGAGCAGTTCTTC